The 2 T cell receptor beta chains in this list originate from one sample, sequenced in a study of T cell responses to AZD1222 COVID-19 vaccine. Sequencing was performed with immunoSEQ multiplex PCR; in TCRdb, only in-frame clones are kept and a portion is missing. The sample lists roughly 100,000 clones, 75% to 90% seen once, with about 8.7% in the top ten. The sequencing here drew on peripheral blood, taken on day 0 of AZD1222 vaccination. The origin of the receptors is an adult in good health.

The chain joins TRBV4-3 to TRBJ1-2, with D maybe TRBD1 (5 bases). The V gene's germline CDR1 is LGHNA and CDR2 YSLEER. V lost 5 bases, J lost 1 base, and 8 bases lay in between. This CDR3 is 13 amino acids long. The CDR3 DNA reads TGCGCCAGCAGCGCACAGGTTAACTATGGCTACACCTTC. Translating gives CASSAQVNYGYTF.

The rearrangement uses TRBV6-5 and TRBJ1-2; 8 bases map to TRBD1. This CDR3 region has 15 residues. V trimming: 2 bases; J trimming: 7 bases; junction bases outside the gene matches: 9. Germline V gives CDR1 MNHEY, CDR2 SVGAGI. The CDR3 DNA reads as TGTGCCAGCAGTTACATGAATCAGGGGGCTGGTGGCTACACCTTC. Its translation is CASSYMNQGAGGYTF.